Described below is a single T cell receptor beta chain sequence and its context. Antigen: not known. Trimming removed 3 bases from V and 2 bases from J; junction bases left unmatched: 3. The CDR3 runs 13 residues. Germline V gene sequence: CDR1 GTSNPN, CDR2 SVGIG (reference sequence). The data were taken from a study of cytomegalovirus exposure and HLA in healthy donors. Study-wide findings and caveats: Sequencing depth across donors, presence/absence analyses assumed, was roughly uniform. Owing to their indistinguishability, certain V segments, notably TRBV6-2 and TRBV6-3, were excluded. About 87% or about 30% of the time was how often most TCR beta V segments were productive, according to an earlier analysis. Specificity for CMV antigens was confirmed in vitro for a few of the CMV-associated chains.

60 Vbeta and 13 Jbeta primers were used in PCR. Clones were read by immunoSEQ multiplex PCR, and TCRdb kept only the in-frame ones, dropping some. Here the sample spans around 170,000 clones, around 80% being singletons. The clonotype was recovered from a man between 35 and 55 years old in good health and CMV-seronegative. J is TRBJ2-7 and V is TRBV30, with 8 bases lining up with TRBD2. Specimen: PBMCs. CDR3 DNA sequence: TGTGCCTGGAGAGTAGCGGGGACCTACGAGCAGTACTTC. Encoded protein: CAWRVAGTYEQYF.